This T cell receptor beta chain is drawn from a study of T cell responses to AZD1222 COVID-19 vaccine. Concerning this clone itself: Its antigen is undetermined.

Data came from immunoSEQ multiplex PCR; TCRdb stores just in-frame clones and leaves some out. Among roughly 130,000 clones listed, approximately 88% were seen once. The CDR3 has 14 residues. V lost 7 bases, J lost 5 bases, and 9 bases stayed unmatched. Germline-derived CDR1 and CDR2 are MNHEY and SVGAGI. Whole-study results and caveats: The donors showed a predominance of white British ancestry and of females, with possible underestimation of clonal diversity. Seropositivity was recorded at baseline in only 6 or 7 AZD1222 recipients. Spike-specific TCR breadth and depth were elevated following two AZD1222 doses.

The specimen comprised peripheral blood, sampled on day 0 of MenACWY control vaccination. This clonotype was sampled from an adult in good health. V is TRBV6-5 and J is TRBJ2-3, with TRBD1 identical over 7 bases. CDR3 in amino acids: CASTRDSLGDTQYF. The CDR3 DNA reads TGTGCCAGCACCCGGGACAGCCTCGGAGATACGCAGTATTTT.